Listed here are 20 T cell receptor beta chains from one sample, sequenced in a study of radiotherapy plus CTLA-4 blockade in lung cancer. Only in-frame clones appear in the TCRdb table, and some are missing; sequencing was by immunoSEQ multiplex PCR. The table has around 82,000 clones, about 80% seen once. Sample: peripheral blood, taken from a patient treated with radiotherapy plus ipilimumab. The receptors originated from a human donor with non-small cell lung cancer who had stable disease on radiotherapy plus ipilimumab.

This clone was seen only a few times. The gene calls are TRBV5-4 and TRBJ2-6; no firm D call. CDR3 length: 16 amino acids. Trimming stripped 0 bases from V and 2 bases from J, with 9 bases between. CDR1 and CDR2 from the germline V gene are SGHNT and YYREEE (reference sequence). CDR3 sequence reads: CASSLGRQTGANVLTF. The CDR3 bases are TGTGCCAGCAGCTTGGGACGCCAGACTGGGGCCAACGTCCTGACTTTC.

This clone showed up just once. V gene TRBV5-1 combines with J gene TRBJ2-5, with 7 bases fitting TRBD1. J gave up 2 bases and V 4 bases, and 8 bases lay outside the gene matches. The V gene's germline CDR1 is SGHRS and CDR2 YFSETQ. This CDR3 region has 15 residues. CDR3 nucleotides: TGCGCCAGCAGCCCCACAGGGGCGGTACAAGAGACCCAGTACTTC. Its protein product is CASSPTGAVQETQYF.

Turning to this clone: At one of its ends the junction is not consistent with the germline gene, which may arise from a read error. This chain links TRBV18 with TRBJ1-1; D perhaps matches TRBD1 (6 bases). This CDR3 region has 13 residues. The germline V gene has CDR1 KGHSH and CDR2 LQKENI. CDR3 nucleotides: TGTGCCAGCTCACCACTTCGGGACACAGAAGCTTTCTTT. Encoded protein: CASSPLRDTEAFF.

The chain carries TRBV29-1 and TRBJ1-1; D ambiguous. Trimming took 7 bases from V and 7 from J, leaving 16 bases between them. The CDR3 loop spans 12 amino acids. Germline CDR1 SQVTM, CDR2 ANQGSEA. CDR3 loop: CSGNAWEDEAFF. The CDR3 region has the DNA TGCAGCGGCAATGCTTGGGAGGATGAAGCTTTCTTT. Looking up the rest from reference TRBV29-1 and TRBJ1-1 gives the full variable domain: SAVISQKPSRDICQRGTSLTIQCQVDSQVTMMFWYRQQPGQSLTLIATANQGSEATYESGFVIDKFPISRPNLTFSTLTVSNMSPEDSSIYLCSGNAWEDEAFFGQGTRLTVV.

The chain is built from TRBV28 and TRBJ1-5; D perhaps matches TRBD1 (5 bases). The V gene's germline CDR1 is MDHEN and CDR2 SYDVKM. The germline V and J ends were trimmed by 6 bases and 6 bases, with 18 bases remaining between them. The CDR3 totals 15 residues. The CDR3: CASSPSPGGTQPQHF. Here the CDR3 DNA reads TGTGCCAGCAGCCCCAGTCCCGGGGGGACTCAGCCCCAGCATTTT.

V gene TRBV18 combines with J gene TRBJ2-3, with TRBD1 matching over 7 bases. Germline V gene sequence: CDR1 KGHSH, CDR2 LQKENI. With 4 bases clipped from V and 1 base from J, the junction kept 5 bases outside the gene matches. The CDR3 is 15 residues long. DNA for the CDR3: TGTGCCAGCTCACAGAACACAGGGGGCACAGATACGCAGTATTTT. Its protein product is CASSQNTGGTDTQYF.

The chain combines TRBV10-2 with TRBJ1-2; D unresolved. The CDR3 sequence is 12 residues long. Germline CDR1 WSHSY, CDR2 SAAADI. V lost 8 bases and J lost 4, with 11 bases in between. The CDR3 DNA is TGCGCCAGCGCCGACTCCACCTATGGCTACACCTTC. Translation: CASADSTYGYTF.

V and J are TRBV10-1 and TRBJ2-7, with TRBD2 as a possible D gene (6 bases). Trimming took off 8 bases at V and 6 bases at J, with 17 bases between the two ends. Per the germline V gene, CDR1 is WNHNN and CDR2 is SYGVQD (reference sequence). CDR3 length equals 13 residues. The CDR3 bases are TGCGCCAGCCGCCCCACAGGCGGGGTCGAGCAGTACTTC. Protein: CASRPTGGVEQYF.

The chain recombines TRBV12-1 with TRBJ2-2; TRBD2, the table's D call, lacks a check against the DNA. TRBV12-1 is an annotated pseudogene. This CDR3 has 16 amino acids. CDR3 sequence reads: CASSFSERGNTGELFF. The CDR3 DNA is TGTGCCAGCAGCTTTAGCGAGCGGGGGAACACCGGGGAGCTGTTTTTT.

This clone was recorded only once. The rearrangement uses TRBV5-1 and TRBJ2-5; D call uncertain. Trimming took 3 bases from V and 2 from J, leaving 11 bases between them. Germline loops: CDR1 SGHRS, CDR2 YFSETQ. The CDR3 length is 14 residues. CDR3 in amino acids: CASSSGRKQETQYF. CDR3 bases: TGCGCCAGCAGCTCTGGACGGAAACAAGAGACCCAGTACTTC.

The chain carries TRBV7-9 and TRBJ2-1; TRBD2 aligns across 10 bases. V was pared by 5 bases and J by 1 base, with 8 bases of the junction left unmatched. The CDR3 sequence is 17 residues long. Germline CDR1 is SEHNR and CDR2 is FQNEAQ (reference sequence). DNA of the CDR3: TGTGCCAGCAGCCACCCACTAGCGGGGATGTCCTACAATGAGCAGTTCTTC. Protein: CASSHPLAGMSYNEQFF.

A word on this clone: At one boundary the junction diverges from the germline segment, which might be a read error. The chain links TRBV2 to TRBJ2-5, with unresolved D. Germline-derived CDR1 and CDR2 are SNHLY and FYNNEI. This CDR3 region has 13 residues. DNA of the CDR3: TGTGCCAGCAGTGAATCACCTGACTGGGTGGCAGACTTC. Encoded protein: CASSESPDWVADF.

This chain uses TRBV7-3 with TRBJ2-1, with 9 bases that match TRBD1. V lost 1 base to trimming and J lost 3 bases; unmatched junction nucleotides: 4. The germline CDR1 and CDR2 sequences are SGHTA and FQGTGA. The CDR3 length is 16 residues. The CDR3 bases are TGTGCCAGCAGCTTAAGGACAGGGGCCTTCTACAATGAGCAGTTCTTC. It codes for CASSLRTGAFYNEQFF.

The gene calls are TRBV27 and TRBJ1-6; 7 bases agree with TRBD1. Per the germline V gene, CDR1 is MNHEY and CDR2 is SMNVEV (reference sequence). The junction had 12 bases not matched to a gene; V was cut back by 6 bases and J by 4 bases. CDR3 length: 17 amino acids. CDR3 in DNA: TGTGCCAGCAGCTCAATAACGGGACAGATGTATAATTCACCCCTCCACTTT. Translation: CASSSITGQMYNSPLHF.

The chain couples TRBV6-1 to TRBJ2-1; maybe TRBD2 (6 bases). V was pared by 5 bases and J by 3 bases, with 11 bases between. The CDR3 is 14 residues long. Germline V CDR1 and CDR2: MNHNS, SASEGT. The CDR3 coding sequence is TGTGCCAGCAGTCCGCAGACTAGCTACAATGAGCAGTTCTTC. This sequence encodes CASSPQTSYNEQFF.

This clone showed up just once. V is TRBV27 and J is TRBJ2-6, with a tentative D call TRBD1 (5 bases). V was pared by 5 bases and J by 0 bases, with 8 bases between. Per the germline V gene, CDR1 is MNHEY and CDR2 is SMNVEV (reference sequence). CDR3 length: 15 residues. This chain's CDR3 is CASSPQGSGANVLTF. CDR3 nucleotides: TGTGCCAGCAGTCCGCAGGGCTCTGGGGCCAACGTCCTGACTTTC.

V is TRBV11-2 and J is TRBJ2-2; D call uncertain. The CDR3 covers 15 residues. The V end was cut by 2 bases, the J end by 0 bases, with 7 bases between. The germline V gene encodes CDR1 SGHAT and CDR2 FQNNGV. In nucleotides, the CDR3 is TGTGCCAGCAGCTTATCTCGCGCGAACACCGGGGAGCTGTTTTTT. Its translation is CASSLSRANTGELFF. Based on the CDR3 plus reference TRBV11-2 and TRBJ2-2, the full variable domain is EAGVAQSPRYKIIEKRQSVAFWCNPISGHATLYWYQQILGQGPKLLIQFQNNGVVDDSQLPKDRFSAERLKGVDSTLKIQPAKLEDSAVYLCASSLSRANTGELFFGEGSRLTVL.

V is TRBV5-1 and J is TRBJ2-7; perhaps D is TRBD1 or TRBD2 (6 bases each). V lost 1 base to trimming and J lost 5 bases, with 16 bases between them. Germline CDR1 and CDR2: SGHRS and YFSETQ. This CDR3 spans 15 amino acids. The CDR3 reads CASSLNVVGGNEQYF. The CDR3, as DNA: TGCGCCAGCAGCTTGAACGTTGTGGGGGGCAACGAGCAGTACTTC. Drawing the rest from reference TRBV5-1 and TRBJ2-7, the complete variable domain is KAGVTQTPRYLIKTRGQQVTLSCSPISGHRSVSWYQQTPGQGLQFLFEYFSETQRNKGNFPGRFSGRQFSNSRSEMNVSTLELGDSALYLCASSLNVVGGNEQYFGPGTRLTVT.

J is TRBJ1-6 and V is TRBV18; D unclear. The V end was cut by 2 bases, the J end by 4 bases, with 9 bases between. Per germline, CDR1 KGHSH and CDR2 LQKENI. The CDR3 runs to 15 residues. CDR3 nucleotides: TGTGCCAGCTCACCATCCCAGGAGTATAATTCACCCCTCCACTTT. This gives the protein CASSPSQEYNSPLHF.

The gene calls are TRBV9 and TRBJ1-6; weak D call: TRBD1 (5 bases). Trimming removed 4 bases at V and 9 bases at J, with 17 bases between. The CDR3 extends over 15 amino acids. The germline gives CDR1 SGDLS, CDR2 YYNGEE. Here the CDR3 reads CASSPPGGVGSPLHF. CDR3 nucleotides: TGTGCCAGCAGCCCCCCTGGGGGGGTCGGTTCACCCCTCCACTTT.